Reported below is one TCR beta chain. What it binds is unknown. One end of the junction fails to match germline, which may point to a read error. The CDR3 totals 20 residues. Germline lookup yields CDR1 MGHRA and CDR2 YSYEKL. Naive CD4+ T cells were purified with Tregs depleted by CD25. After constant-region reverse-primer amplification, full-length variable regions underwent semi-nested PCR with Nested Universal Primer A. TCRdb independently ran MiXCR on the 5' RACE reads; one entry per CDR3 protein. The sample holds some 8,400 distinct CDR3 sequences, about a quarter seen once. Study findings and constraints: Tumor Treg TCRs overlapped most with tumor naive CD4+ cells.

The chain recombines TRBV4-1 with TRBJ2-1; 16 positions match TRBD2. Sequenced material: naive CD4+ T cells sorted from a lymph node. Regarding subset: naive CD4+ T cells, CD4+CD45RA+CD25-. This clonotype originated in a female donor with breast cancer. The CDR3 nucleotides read TGCGCCAGCAGCCAAAACCCGGGACTAGCGGGAGGGTCCCGCTACAATGAGCAGCTCTTC. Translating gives CASSQNPGLAGGSRYNEQLF.